This TCR beta chain was sequenced during a study of Graves' ophthalmopathy and Graves' hyperthyroidism. Study results and limitations: The blood repertoire also included most expanded thyroid clonotypes above 0.001 frequency. Cross-validated, the 13-signature model showed 87.88%/81.08% sensitivity/specificity, and 80%/75% in the test set. With a specificity of around 76% and a sensitivity of about 69%, the model predicted ophthalmopathy progression.

Trimming stripped 4 bases from V and 7 bases from J, with 17 bases between. The CDR3 totals 15 residues. Per the germline V gene, CDR1 is SGHRS and CDR2 is YFSETQ. RNA transcripts provided the template for amplifying TCR beta CDR3 regions. Following a first-round RT-PCR that used HTBI primers, a second-round multiplex PCR was carried out. Via MiXCR, TCRdb re-called the multiplex PCR reads, giving one row per CDR3 protein. The data contain a few hundred thousand distinct CDR3 sequences, under 45% of them singletons. People with hyperthyroidism were aged 18 to 65 and newly diagnosed, under 2 months' duration. Points on this clonotype: The antigen is not known.

The sequence was collected from an adult man with Graves' hyperthyroidism. The sample taken for sequencing was peripheral blood or thyroid tissue (not recorded which). V usage is TRBV5-1 and J usage is TRBJ2-2, with unresolved D. CDR3 bases: TGCGCCAGCAGCCCGGACGGTACCCACATCGGGGAGCTGTTTTTT. It is translated as CASSPDGTHIGELFF.